This is a list of T cell receptor beta chains from one sample in a study of blood T cell repertoires in COVID-19. TCRdb keeps only in-frame clones here, not all; method: immunoSEQ multiplex PCR. The sample lists 150,000 or so clones, 80% to 90% occurring once. The specimen sequenced was peripheral blood. The origin of the receptors is a human donor in a cohort sampled during active COVID-19. Each CDR3 is given with its conserved first and last residue. Fields, in order: V gene, J gene, CDR3 protein.

V: TRBV13
J: TRBJ1-1
CDR3: CASSFGGRSTEAFF

V: TRBV18
J: TRBJ1-1
CDR3: CASSPRGLMNTEAFF

V: TRBV5-1
J: TRBJ2-6
CDR3: CASSPDRLSGANVLTF

V: TRBV18
J: TRBJ2-2
CDR3: CASSPNRQGANTGELFF

V: TRBV18
J: TRBJ1-4
CDR3: CASSPSVNEKLFF

V: TRBV29-1
J: TRBJ1-1
CDR3: CSVGPGNTEAFF

V: TRBV9
J: TRBJ2-6
CDR3: CASSAQPRGVPSGANVLTF

V: TRBV4-3
J: TRBJ2-3
CDR3: CASSQVYSEGAKDTQYF

V: TRBV3-1/TRBV3-2
J: TRBJ1-6
CDR3: CASSPSGTGFVSSYNSPLHF

V: TRBV9
J: TRBJ2-3
CDR3: CASSVTGRGVDTQYF

V: TRBV6-5
J: TRBJ1-1
CDR3: CASSWVGSNTEAFF

V: TRBV19
J: TRBJ2-3
CDR3: CASSIEWQINPDTQYF

V: TRBV14
J: TRBJ2-3
CDR3: CASSRILAGSVDF

V: TRBV5-4
J: TRBJ2-1
CDR3: CASSLEQGGSYNEQFF

V: TRBV13
J: TRBJ1-2
CDR3: CASSGGSYGYTF

V: TRBV6-2/TRBV6-3
J: TRBJ1-2
CDR3: CASRPFSGTVMQVGYTF

V: TRBV5-1
J: TRBJ1-1
CDR3: CASSSRQGVDTEAFF

V: TRBV5-1
J: TRBJ1-1
CDR3: CASSLTGSNTEAFF

V: TRBV6-6
J: TRBJ2-7
CDR3: CASRPWGGGSYEQYF

V: TRBV4-2
J: TRBJ2-3
CDR3: CASSQGRTGYTDTQYF

V: TRBV4-3
J: TRBJ1-1
CDR3: CASSPRAQGMNTEAFF

V: TRBV19
J: TRBJ1-5
CDR3: CASRMRGNQPQHF

V: TRBV18
J: TRBJ2-4
CDR3: CASSPPGGLAGENIQYF

V: TRBV2
J: TRBJ2-3
CDR3: CASRPPPGRGASTDTQYF

V: TRBV6-1
J: TRBJ1-2
CDR3: CASSEAGTGSYGYTF

V: TRBV6-6
J: TRBJ1-1
CDR3: CASSLRENTEAFF

V: TRBV10-1
J: TRBJ2-7
CDR3: CASSEVKPDEQYF

V: TRBV24-1
J: TRBJ2-1
CDR3: CATSSASGGGSSYNEQFF

V: TRBV7-2
J: TRBJ2-3
CDR3: CASSSDGDSTDTQYF

V: TRBV19
J: TRBJ1-2
CDR3: CASSPDSPSSYTF

V: TRBV19
J: TRBJ2-3
CDR3: CASSGGLAGASVRDTQYF

V: TRBV3-1/TRBV3-2
J: TRBJ1-1
CDR3: CASSQLTVLNTEAFF

V: TRBV9
J: TRBJ1-3
CDR3: CASSAGTGRNTIYF

V: TRBV24-1
J: TRBJ1-4
CDR3: CATSDPRTGTEKLFF

V: TRBV6-2/TRBV6-3
J: TRBJ2-3
CDR3: CASSYSRLAGWDTDTQYF

V: TRBV30
J: TRBJ2-7
CDR3: CAWSVYQATQQYF

V: TRBV9
J: TRBJ1-2
CDR3: CASSPTTGDYGYTF

V: TRBV5-1
J: TRBJ2-1
CDR3: CASNLVAGANNEQFF

V: TRBV5-6
J: TRBJ2-3
CDR3: CASSPRSGGLDTQYF

V: TRBV9
J: TRBJ1-6
CDR3: CASSPGFGREWNSPLHF

V: TRBV23-1
J: TRBJ2-7
CDR3: CASSPGFYEQYF

V: TRBV19
J: TRBJ1-5
CDR3: CASTGTGNQPQHF

V: TRBV10-3
J: TRBJ1-5
CDR3: CAISQYSGTGDGQPQHF

V: TRBV12-3/TRBV12-4
J: TRBJ1-1
CDR3: CASMRQVGEAFF

V: TRBV13
J: TRBJ2-1
CDR3: CASSLGLWQGAYNEQFF

V: TRBV7-9
J: TRBJ1-1
CDR3: CASSLGQAQNSEAFF

V: TRBV29-1
J: TRBJ1-1
CDR3: CSVGTGSNTEAFF

V: TRBV18
J: TRBJ2-1
CDR3: CASSPTGGGFVGEQFF

V: TRBV27
J: TRBJ2-7
CDR3: CASRSRVTSYEQYF

V: TRBV9
J: TRBJ1-1
CDR3: CASSVGTDPIEAFF

V: TRBV7-2
J: TRBJ1-4
CDR3: CASSLGSSEKLFF

V: TRBV7-2
J: TRBJ2-1
CDR3: CASSLASLAEYNEQFF